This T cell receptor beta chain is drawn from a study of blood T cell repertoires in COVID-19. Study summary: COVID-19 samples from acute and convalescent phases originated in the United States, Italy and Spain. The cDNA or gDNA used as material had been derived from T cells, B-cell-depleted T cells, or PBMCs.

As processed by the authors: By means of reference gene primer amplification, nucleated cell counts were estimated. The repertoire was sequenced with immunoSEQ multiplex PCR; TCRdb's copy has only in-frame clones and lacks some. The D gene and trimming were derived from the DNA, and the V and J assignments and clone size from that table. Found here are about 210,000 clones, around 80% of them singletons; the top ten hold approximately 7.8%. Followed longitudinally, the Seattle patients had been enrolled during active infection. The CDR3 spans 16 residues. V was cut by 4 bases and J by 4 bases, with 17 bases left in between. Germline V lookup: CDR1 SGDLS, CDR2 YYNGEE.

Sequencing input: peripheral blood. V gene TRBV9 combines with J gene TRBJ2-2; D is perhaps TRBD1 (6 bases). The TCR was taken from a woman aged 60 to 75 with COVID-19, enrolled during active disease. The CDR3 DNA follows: TGTGCCAGCAGCCTACCGACAGGTCGGATCACCGGGGAGCTGTTTTTT. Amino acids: CASSLPTGRITGELFF.